Listed below are T cell receptor beta chains from one sample, sequenced in a study of shared T cell receptors in the human thymus. This table comes from immunoSEQ multiplex PCR, and its TCRdb copy is limited to in-frame clones, with some not included. Among about 660,000 clones listed, approximately 88% were seen once. Another study also made use of these data, one on human thymus T cells.

The source material was thymocytes. Receptors originate from a boy in the first two years of life with a congenital heart defect. Both conserved end residues are part of each CDR3. A D gene is named only where the DNA matches it firmly. The size of a clone is reported for some rows only, either as once, few or many, or as a class for expanded clones.

V gene,clone size,J gene,D gene,CDR3 protein,CDR3 DNA
TRBV6-1,.,TRBJ2-3,.,CASSEGRAWADTQYF,TGTGCCAGCAGTGAGGGCAGGGCATGGGCAGATACGCAGTATTTT
TRBV19,.,TRBJ1-5,TRBD1,CASSIDLGGGSQPQHF,TGTGCCAGTAGTATAGATCTAGGAGGGGGCAGCCAGCCCCAGCATTTT
TRBV6-4,once,TRBJ2-1,TRBD2,CARKRTSGSPFSSYNEQFF,TGTGCCAGGAAGAGGACTAGCGGGAGTCCATTCAGCTCCTACAATGAGCAGTTCTTC
TRBV5-1,.,TRBJ2-1,.,CASSPGRQRGNEQFF,TGCGCCAGCAGCCCAGGTAGACAGCGTGGAAATGAGCAGTTCTTC
TRBV5-6,.,TRBJ1-4,.,CASSSPATGGGEKLFF,TGTGCCAGCAGCTCCCCGGCAACTGGCGGAGGTGAAAAACTGTTTTTT
TRBV28,.,TRBJ1-5,.,CARRGCNQPQHF,TGTGCCAGGCGGGGGTGCAATCAGCCCCAGCATTTT
TRBV6-4,.,TRBJ2-1,.,CASSGRAGNEQFF,TGTGCCAGCAGTGGGAGGGCCGGCAATGAGCAGTTCTTC
TRBV4-3,.,TRBJ2-2,TRBD2,CASAGLAGADTGELFF,TGCGCCAGTGCGGGACTAGCGGGAGCGGACACCGGGGAGCTGTTTTTT
TRBV6-1,once,TRBJ2-7,.,CASRPGQLSYEQYF,TGTGCCAGCAGACCTGGACAGCTCTCCTACGAGCAGTACTTC
TRBV27,.,TRBJ1-2,.,CATGGIHGYTF,TGTGCCACAGGAGGGATACATGGCTACACCTTC
TRBV30,.,TRBJ1-3,TRBD1,CAWDRGGGNTIYF,TGTGCCTGGGACAGGGGCGGGGGAAACACCATATATTTT
TRBV28,.,TRBJ2-5,TRBD2,CASSLEGLAGGPQETQYF,TGTGCCAGCAGCCTAGAAGGACTAGCGGGAGGCCCCCAAGAGACCCAGTACTTC
TRBV19,.,TRBJ2-7,TRBD1,CASTKGGSMGSARGKQYF,TGTGCCAGTACCAAGGGCGGGTCGATGGGGTCGGCCAGGGGGAAGCAGTACTTC
TRBV27,.,TRBJ1-5,.,CASSHRPPTGMCGNQPQHF,TGTGCCAGCAGTCATCGTCCCCCCACGGGGATGTGCGGCAATCAGCCCCAGCATTTT
TRBV14,.,TRBJ2-3,.,CASSHPRRRALTDTQYF,TGTGCCAGCAGCCATCCCCGGAGGCGGGCCCTCACAGATACGCAGTATTTT
TRBV12-5,.,TRBJ2-4,.,CASGSQGVPQNIQYF,TGTGCTAGCGGGTCCCAGGGTGTACCTCAAAACATTCAGTACTTC
TRBV10-3,.,TRBJ1-1,TRBD1,CAIRGGLNTEAFF,TGTGCCATCAGAGGGGGCCTGAACACTGAAGCTTTCTTT
TRBV4-1,.,TRBJ1-1,TRBD1,CASSQPGQGGLNTEAFF,TGCGCCAGCAGCCAACCGGGACAGGGGGGATTGAACACTGAAGCTTTCTTT
TRBV6-5,.,TRBJ2-7,.,CASAPGDYSYEQYF,TGTGCCAGCGCACCCGGCGACTATTCCTACGAGCAGTACTTC
TRBV12-5,.,TRBJ2-3,TRBD2,CASAPIRAGGPLTQYF,TGTGCTAGTGCCCCGATTCGGGCGGGAGGGCCTCTCACGCAGTATTTT
TRBV6-1,.,TRBJ2-2,TRBD2,CASSEASGRAGELFF,TGTGCCAGCAGTGAAGCTAGCGGGAGGGCCGGGGAGCTGTTTTTT
TRBV29-1,.,TRBJ2-7,.,CSVERLRFEGEQYF,TGCAGCGTTGAAAGGCTAAGGTTCGAGGGCGAGCAGTACTTC
TRBV30,.,TRBJ2-1,TRBD2,CAGWRGTSGYNEQFF,TGTGCCGGATGGAGGGGGACTAGCGGTTACAATGAGCAGTTCTTC
TRBV13,.,TRBJ2-1,TRBD2,CASALRAGRDEQFF,TGTGCCAGCGCATTACGAGCGGGACGGGATGAGCAGTTCTTC
TRBV15,.,TRBJ2-2,TRBD2,CATSAEREPAGTGELFF,TGTGCCACCAGCGCCGAGCGGGAGCCTGCGGGCACCGGGGAGCTGTTTTTT
TRBV29-1,once,TRBJ2-1,.,CSVEDRERSPSYNEQFF,TGCAGCGTTGAAGATAGGGAGCGGTCCCCCTCCTACAATGAGCAGTTCTTC
TRBV28,.,TRBJ2-1,TRBD2,CASSFHRWEGGKYNEQFF,TGTGCCAGCAGTTTCCACAGGTGGGAGGGTGGGAAATACAATGAGCAGTTCTTC
TRBV7-2,.,TRBJ2-5,.,CASSLGRGVPQETQYF,TGTGCCAGCAGCTTAGGGAGGGGCGTGCCCCAAGAGACCCAGTACTTC
TRBV15,few,TRBJ2-1,TRBD1,CATSSRDRDTNEQFF,TGTGCCACCAGCTCCCGGGACAGGGATACGAATGAGCAGTTCTTC
TRBV4-2,.,TRBJ2-2,TRBD2,CASSQDRGLAGTFGELFF,TGTGCCAGCAGCCAAGATCGGGGACTAGCGGGAACGTTCGGGGAGCTGTTTTTT
TRBV30,.,TRBJ1-5,.,CAWASRGPSPQPQHF,TGTGCCTGGGCCAGCCGAGGGCCGAGCCCTCAGCCCCAGCATTTT
TRBV5-6,.,TRBJ2-2,TRBD1,CASSSGQGATGELFF,TGTGCCAGCAGCTCCGGACAGGGGGCCACCGGGGAGCTGTTTTTT
TRBV11-3,.,TRBJ2-3,.,CASSLDQGTDTQYF,TGTGCCAGCAGCTTAGACCAGGGCACAGATACGCAGTATTTT
TRBV30,.,TRBJ1-5,.,CAWSVQSNSNFSNQPQHF,TGTGCCTGGAGTGTACAGTCGAACTCGAACTTTAGCAATCAGCCCCAGCATTTT
TRBV4-2,.,TRBJ2-5,TRBD2,CASSPLRGGLEKETQYF,TGTGCCAGCAGCCCACTGAGGGGGGGACTAGAAAAAGAGACCCAGTACTTC
TRBV11-2,.,TRBJ2-7,.,CASSATSSHEQYF,TGTGCCAGCAGCGCCACTAGTTCCCACGAGCAGTACTTC
TRBV18,.,TRBJ1-1,TRBD1,CASSDRDENTEAFF,TGTGCCAGCTCCGACAGGGATGAGAACACTGAAGCTTTCTTT
TRBV5-1,.,TRBJ2-1,TRBD2,CASSRTSGSYNEQFF,TGCGCCAGCAGCCGGACTAGCGGGAGCTACAATGAGCAGTTCTTC
TRBV7-6,.,TRBJ2-1,TRBD2,CASSLEPGLAQASYNEQFF,TGTGCCAGCAGCTTAGAACCGGGACTAGCGCAAGCCTCCTACAATGAGCAGTTCTTC
TRBV7-8,.,TRBJ1-4,.,CASSSNRALDEKLFF,TGTGCCAGCAGCTCCAACAGGGCCCTAGATGAAAAACTGTTTTTT
TRBV30,.,TRBJ2-3,.,CAWSRIWQGGSPSTDTQYF,TGTGCCTGGAGTCGAATTTGGCAGGGAGGATCCCCTAGCACAGATACGCAGTATTTT
TRBV30,.,TRBJ2-3,.,CAVEDSYSTDTQYF,TGTGCCGTTGAGGACAGTTATAGCACAGATACGCAGTATTTT
TRBV9,.,TRBJ2-1,.,CASSAGAVVPYNEQFF,TGTGCCAGCAGCGCAGGGGCGGTGGTTCCCTACAATGAGCAGTTCTTC
TRBV7-2,.,TRBJ2-5,.,CASRHGGATKETQYF,TGTGCCAGCAGACACGGGGGTGCCACGAAAGAGACCCAGTACTTC
TRBV6-1,.,TRBJ1-2,TRBD1,CASIPDRGYGYTF,TGTGCCAGCATACCCGACAGGGGTTATGGCTACACCTTC
TRBV14,.,TRBJ2-7,TRBD1,CASSQETGGYEQYF,TGTGCCAGCAGCCAAGAAACAGGGGGCTACGAGCAGTACTTC